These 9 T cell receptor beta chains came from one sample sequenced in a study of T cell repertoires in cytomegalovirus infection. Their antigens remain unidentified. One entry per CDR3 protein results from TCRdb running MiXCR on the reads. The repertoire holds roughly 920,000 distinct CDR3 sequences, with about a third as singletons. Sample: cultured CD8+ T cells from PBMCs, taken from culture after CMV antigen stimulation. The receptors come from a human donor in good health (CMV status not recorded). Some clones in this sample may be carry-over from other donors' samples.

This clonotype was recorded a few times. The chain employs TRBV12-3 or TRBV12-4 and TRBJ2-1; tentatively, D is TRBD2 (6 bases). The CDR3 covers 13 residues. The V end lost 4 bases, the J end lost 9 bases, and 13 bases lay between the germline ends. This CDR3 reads CASSSWTEGEQFF. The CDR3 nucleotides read TGTGCCAGCAGTTCTTGGACGGAGGGTGAGCAGTTCTTC.

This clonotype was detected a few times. CDR3 DNA sequence: TGTGCCAGCAGCCCACTCATGTGGGGGCGTTCGTTCGGCTACACCTTC. Amino acid sequence: CASSPLMWGRSFGYTF. V gene TRBV6-6 combines with J gene TRBJ1-2, with a tentative D call TRBD1 (6 bases). The ends were cut back, 6 bases at V and 8 bases at J, with 25 bases in the middle. The germline gives CDR1 MNHNY, CDR2 SVGAGI (reference sequence). The CDR3 consists of 16 residues.

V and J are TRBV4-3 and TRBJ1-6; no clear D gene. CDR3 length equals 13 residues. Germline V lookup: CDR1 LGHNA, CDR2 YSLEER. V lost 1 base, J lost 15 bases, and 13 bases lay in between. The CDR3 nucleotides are TGCGCCAGCAGCCAAGGTACTGCCCTTCGCCTCCACTTT. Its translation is CASSQGTALRLHF.

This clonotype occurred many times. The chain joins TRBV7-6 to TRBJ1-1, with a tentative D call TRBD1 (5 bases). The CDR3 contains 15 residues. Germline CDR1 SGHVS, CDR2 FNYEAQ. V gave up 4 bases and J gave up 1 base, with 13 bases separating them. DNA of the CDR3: TGTGCCAGCAGCTCCGTGCCAGGGACGAACACTGAAGCTTTCTTT. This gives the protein CASSSVPGTNTEAFF.

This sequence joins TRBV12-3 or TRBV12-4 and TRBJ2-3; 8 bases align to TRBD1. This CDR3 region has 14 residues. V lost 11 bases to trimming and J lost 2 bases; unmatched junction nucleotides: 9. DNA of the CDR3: TGTGCCGTTACTAGGACAGGGCACACAGATACGCAGTATTTT. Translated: CAVTRTGHTDTQYF.

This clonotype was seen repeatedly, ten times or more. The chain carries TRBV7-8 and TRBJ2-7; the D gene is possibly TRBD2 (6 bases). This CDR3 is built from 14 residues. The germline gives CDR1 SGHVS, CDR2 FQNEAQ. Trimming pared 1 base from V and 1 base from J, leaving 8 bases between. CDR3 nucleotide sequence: TGTGCCAGCAGCTTAGTAGCGGTTTCCTACGAGCAGTACTTC. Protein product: CASSLVAVSYEQYF. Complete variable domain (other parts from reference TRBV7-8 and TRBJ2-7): GAGVSQSPRYKVAKRGQDVALRCDPISGHVSLFWYQQALGQGPEFLTYFQNEAQLDKSGLPSDRFFAERPEGSVSTLKIQRTQQEDSAVYLCASSLVAVSYEQYFGPGTRLTVT.

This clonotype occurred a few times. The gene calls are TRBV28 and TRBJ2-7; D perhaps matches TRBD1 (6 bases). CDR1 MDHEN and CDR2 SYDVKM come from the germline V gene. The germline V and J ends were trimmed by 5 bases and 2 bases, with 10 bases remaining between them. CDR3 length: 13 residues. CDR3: CASSQGPTYEQYV. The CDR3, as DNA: TGTGCCAGCAGTCAGGGGCCGACCTACGAGCAGTACGTC.

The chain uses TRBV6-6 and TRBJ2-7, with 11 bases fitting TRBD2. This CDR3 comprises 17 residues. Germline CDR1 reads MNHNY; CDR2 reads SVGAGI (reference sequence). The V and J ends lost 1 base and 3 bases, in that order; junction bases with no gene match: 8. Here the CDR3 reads CASSYYEGLADRYEQYV. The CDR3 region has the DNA TGTGCCAGCAGTTACTATGAGGGACTAGCGGACCGCTACGAGCAGTACGTC.

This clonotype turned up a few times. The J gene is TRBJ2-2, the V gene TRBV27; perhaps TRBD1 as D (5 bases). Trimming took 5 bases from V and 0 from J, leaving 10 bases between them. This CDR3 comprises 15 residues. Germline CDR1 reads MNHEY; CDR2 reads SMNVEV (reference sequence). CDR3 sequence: CASSKQVSNTGELFF. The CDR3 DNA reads TGTGCCAGCAGTAAACAGGTTTCGAACACCGGGGAGCTGTTTTTT.